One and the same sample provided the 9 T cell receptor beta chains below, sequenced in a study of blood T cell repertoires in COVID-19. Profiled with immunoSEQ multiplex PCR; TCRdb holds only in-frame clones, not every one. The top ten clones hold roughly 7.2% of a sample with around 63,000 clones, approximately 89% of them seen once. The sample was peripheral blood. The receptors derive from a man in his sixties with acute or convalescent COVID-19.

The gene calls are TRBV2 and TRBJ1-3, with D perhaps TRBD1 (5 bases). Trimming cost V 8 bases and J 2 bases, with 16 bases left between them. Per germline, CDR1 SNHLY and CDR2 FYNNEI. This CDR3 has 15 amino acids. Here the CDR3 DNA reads TGTGCCAGCCGACGGGAGGTAGGGGCTGGAAACACCATATATTTT. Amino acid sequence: CASRREVGAGNTIYF. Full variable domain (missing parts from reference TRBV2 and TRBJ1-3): EPEVTQTPSHQVTQMGQEVILRCVPISNHLYFYWYRQILGQKVEFLVSFYNNEISEKSEIFDDQFSVERPDGSNFTLKIRSTKLEDSAMYFCASRREVGAGNTIYFGEGSWLTVV.

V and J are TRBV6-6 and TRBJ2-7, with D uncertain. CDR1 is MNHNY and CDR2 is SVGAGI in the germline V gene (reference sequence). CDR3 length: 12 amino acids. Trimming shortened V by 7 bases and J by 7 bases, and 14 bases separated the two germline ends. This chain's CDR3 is CASMSNLREQYF. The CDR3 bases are TGTGCCAGCATGTCAAATCTACGGGAGCAGTACTTC.

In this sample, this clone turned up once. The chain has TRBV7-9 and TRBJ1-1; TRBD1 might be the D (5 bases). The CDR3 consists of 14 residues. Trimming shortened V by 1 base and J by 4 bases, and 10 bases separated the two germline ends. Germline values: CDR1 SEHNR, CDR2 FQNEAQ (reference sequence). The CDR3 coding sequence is TGTGCCAGCAGCTTAGGGGGCGCGTCCACTGAAGCTTTCTTT. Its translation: CASSLGGASTEAFF.

The CDR3 protein is CASSLVGRNQPQHF. The CDR3 nucleotides are TGTGCCAGCAGCTTAGTCGGTCGGAATCAGCCCCAGCATTTT. The V gene is TRBV11-2, the J gene TRBJ1-5; D gene ambiguous. The germline V gene has CDR1 SGHAT and CDR2 FQNNGV. The CDR3 covers 14 residues. The V gene lost 1 base and the J gene lost 4 bases, with 8 bases spanning the gap.

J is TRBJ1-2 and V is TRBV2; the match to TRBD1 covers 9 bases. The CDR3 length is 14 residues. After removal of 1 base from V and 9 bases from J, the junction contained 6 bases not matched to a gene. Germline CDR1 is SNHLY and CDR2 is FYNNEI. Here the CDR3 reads CASSEGGTGTSYTF. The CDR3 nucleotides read TGTGCCAGCAGTGAAGGGGGGACAGGGACAAGCTACACCTTC.

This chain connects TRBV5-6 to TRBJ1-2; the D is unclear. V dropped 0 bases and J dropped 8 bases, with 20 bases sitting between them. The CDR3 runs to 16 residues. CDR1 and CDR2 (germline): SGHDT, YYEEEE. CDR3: CASSLARPGITGGYTF. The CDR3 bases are TGTGCCAGCAGCTTGGCCAGGCCAGGCATCACGGGGGGCTACACCTTC.

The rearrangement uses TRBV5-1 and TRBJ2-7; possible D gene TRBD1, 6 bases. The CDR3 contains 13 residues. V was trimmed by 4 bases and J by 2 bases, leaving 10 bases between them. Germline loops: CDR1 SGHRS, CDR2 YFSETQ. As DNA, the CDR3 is TGCGCCAGCAGCCCCGGACAGACCTACGAGCAGTACTTC. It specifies CASSPGQTYEQYF.

The CDR3 is CASRGQRLSGANVLTF. The CDR3, as DNA: TGTGCCAGCAGGGGACAGAGGTTATCTGGGGCCAACGTCCTGACTTTC. This rearrangement joins TRBV7-2 to TRBJ2-6; TRBD1 agrees at 7 bases. This CDR3 has 16 residues. Germline V lookup: CDR1 SGHTA, CDR2 FQGNSA. The J segment lost 1 base and the V segment lost 6 bases, leaving 6 bases of the junction unmatched.

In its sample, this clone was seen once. Here the CDR3 reads CASKGHIDQPQHF. CDR3 DNA: TGTGCCAGCAAAGGACATATTGATCAGCCCCAGCATTTT. The V and J genes are TRBV6-4 and TRBJ1-5, with a weak D call TRBD1 (5 bases). The CDR3 spans 13 residues. Trimming shortened V by 7 bases and J by 5 bases, and 12 bases separated the two germline ends. The germline CDR1 and CDR2 sequences are MRHNA and SNTAGT.